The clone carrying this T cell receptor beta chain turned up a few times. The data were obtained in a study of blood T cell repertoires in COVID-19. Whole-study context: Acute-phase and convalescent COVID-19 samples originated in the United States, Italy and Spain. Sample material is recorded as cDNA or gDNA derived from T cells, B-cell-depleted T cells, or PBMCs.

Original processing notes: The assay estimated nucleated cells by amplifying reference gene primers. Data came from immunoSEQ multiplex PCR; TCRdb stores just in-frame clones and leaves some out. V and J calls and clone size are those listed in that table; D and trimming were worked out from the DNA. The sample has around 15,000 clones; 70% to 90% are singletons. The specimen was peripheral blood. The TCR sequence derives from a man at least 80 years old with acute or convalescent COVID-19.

The CDR3 loop reads CASSTTREEKLFF. The CDR3 region has the DNA TGTGCCAGCAGTACCACCCGGGAGGAAAAACTGTTTTTT. The chain links TRBV6-5 to TRBJ1-4; no clear D. CDR1 is MNHEY, CDR2 SVGAGI, per germline. The V and J ends lost 5 bases and 8 bases respectively, with 12 bases between them. The CDR3 runs 13 residues.